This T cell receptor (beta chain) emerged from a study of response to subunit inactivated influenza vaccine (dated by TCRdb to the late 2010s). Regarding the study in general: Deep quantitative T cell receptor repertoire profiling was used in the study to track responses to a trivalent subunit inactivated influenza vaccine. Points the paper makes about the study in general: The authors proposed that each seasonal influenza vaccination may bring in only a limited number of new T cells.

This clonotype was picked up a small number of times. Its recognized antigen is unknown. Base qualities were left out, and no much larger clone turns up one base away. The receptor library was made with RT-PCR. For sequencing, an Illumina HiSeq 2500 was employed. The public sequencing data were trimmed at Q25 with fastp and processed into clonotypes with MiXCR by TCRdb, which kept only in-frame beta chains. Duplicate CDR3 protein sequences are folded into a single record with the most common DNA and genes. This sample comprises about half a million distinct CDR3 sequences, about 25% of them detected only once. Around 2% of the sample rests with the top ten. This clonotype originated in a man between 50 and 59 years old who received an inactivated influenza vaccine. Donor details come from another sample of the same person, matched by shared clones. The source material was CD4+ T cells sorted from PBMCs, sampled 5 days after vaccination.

The nucleotide sequence reads TGTGCCAGCAGTTTGGTAGGGACTCGAAAGAATGAGCAGTTCTTC. The encoded protein is CASSLVGTRKNEQFF. Rearrangement joined TRBV12-3 or TRBV12-4 to TRBJ2-1; TRBD2 might be the D gene, on 6 matching bases. Including the terminal cysteine and phenylalanine, the CDR3 comprises 15 residues. Only the CDR3 DNA is retained, 45 bases long and in frame from the first base. Deletion took 3 bases off V and 7 bases off J, with a span of 16 bases between the germline ends.